These 17 T cell receptor beta chains came from one sample sequenced in a study of response to subunit inactivated influenza vaccine. Each CDR3 protein gets one entry after TCRdb re-called the RT-PCR reads with MiXCR. The table records a few hundred thousand distinct CDR3 sequences, roughly a fifth of them present only once. The source material was PBMCs from blood, sampled 21 months after vaccination. The source of these receptors is a man between 45 and 75 years old who received an inactivated influenza vaccine.

The chain uses TRBV4-3 and TRBJ2-1; 11 nucleotides agree with TRBD1. Germline V gene lookup returns CDR1 LGHNA and CDR2 YSLEER. The CDR3 covers 17 residues. The V segment lost 4 bases and the J segment 6 bases; nucleotides outside the gene matches: 11. The CDR3 DNA is TGCGCCAGCAGCCTTCGGACAGGGGGCATTGCCGGCAATGAGCAGTTCTTC. This codes for CASSLRTGGIAGNEQFF.

The table lists this clonotype with a few counts. This sequence joins TRBV12-3 or TRBV12-4 and TRBJ2-2; 8 bases are a match to TRBD2. The CDR3 covers 16 residues. Trimming at V came to 6 bases and at J to 4 bases, leaving 10 bases not matched to a gene. CDR3 DNA sequence: TGTGCCAGCAGCCGAGACGCTAGCGGGCCCACCGGGGAGCTGTTTTTT. Amino acids: CASSRDASGPTGELFF.

This clonotype has at least ten counts. The chain links TRBV6-2 or TRBV6-3 to TRBJ1-5; D not certain. This CDR3 has 13 amino acids. CDR1 and CDR2 (germline): MNHEY, SVGEGT. The V end was cut by 6 bases, the J end by 3 bases, with 9 bases between. CDR3 sequence reads: CASSLGYNQPQHF. DNA for the CDR3: TGTGCCAGCAGCTTAGGATACAATCAGCCCCAGCATTTT.

The V call is TRBV12-3 or TRBV12-4, the J call TRBJ2-7; a weak D match, TRBD1 (6 bases). The CDR3 consists of 12 residues. Trimming took 4 bases from V and 3 from J, leaving 7 bases between them. CDR3 sequence: CASSYRVYEQYF. The CDR3 coding sequence is TGTGCCAGCAGTTACAGGGTCTACGAGCAGTACTTC.

This clonotype was seen more than once but under ten times. The genes are TRBV12-3 or TRBV12-4 and TRBJ1-3, with 8 nucleotides matching TRBD1. J was trimmed by 3 bases and V by 2 bases; bases with no gene match: 3. This CDR3 contains 15 residues. The CDR3 sequence is CASSLQGAGGNTIYF. The CDR3 DNA is TGTGCCAGCAGTTTACAGGGGGCTGGTGGAAACACCATATATTTT.

This chain joins TRBV29-1 and TRBJ1-2, with D unresolved. The V gene's germline CDR1 is SQVTM and CDR2 ANQGSEA. Deletions cut 5 bases from V and 5 bases from J, with 12 bases between. The CDR3 sequence is 12 residues long. Here the CDR3 reads CSVMDSFYGYTF. The DNA of the CDR3 is TGCAGCGTTATGGACTCTTTTTATGGCTACACCTTC.

This clonotype occurred many times. This chain uses TRBV3-1 with TRBJ1-2, with D maybe TRBD1 (5 bases). CDR1 and CDR2 from the germline V gene are LGHDT and YNNKEL (reference sequence). This CDR3 spans 13 amino acids. V lost 4 bases and J 2 bases, leaving 8 bases between the germline ends. DNA of the CDR3: TGTGCCAGCAGCCCCAGACAGAACTATGGCTACACCTTC. Its protein product is CASSPRQNYGYTF. Based on the CDR3 plus reference TRBV3-1 and TRBJ1-2, the full variable domain is DTAVSQTPKYLVTQMGNDKSIKCEQNLGHDTMYWYKQDSKKFLKIMFSYNNKELIINETVPNRFSPKSPDKAHLNLHINSLELGDSAVYFCASSPRQNYGYTFGSGTRLTVV.

CDR3 DNA: TGTGCCAGTAGTATAAAGGGAAATCAGCCCCAGCATTTT. Protein product: CASSIKGNQPQHF. V gene TRBV19 combines with J gene TRBJ1-5; D gene ambiguous. The germline V and J ends were trimmed by 2 bases and 4 bases, with 6 bases remaining between them. CDR1 and CDR2 from the germline V gene are LNHDA and SQIVND (reference sequence). The CDR3 has 13 residues.

The chain links TRBV7-8 to TRBJ1-2; D not certain. The CDR3 sequence is 16 residues long. V was trimmed by 5 bases and J by 0 bases, leaving 16 bases between them. CDR1 is SGHVS, CDR2 FQNEAQ, per germline. The CDR3 coding sequence is TGTGCCAGCAGCCCTTCCTCCGGGTCCGCTAACTATGGCTACACCTTC. Residues: CASSPSSGSANYGYTF.

V and J are TRBV6-1 and TRBJ1-5, with 7 bases aligning to TRBD1. The CDR3 is 14 residues long. With V trimmed by 5 bases and J by 3 bases, 4 bases remained unmatched. Germline V gives CDR1 MNHNS, CDR2 SASEGT. The CDR3 loop is CASSITGDNQPQHF. CDR3 sequence (DNA): TGTGCCAGCAGTATAACAGGGGACAATCAGCCCCAGCATTTT.

V is TRBV6-1 and J is TRBJ2-1; 8 positions agree with TRBD1. Looked up from germline, CDR1 is MNHNS and CDR2 is SASEGT. CDR3 length equals 16 residues. The ends lost 6 bases at V and 0 bases at J; junction bases unmatched: 7. The CDR3 region is CASSAHDRGSYNEQFF. CDR3 DNA sequence: TGTGCCAGCAGCGCCCACGACAGGGGCTCCTACAATGAGCAGTTCTTC.

This clonotype was found a few times. J is TRBJ1-5 and V is TRBV20-1, with D tentatively TRBD1 (5 bases). The CDR3 contains 16 residues. Trimming took 6 bases from V and 0 from J, leaving 18 bases between them. Germline values: CDR1 DFQATT, CDR2 SNEGSKA (reference sequence). CDR3 sequence (DNA): TGCAGTGCATTGGACAATACTTGGGGTAGCAATCAGCCCCAGCATTTT. Protein product: CSALDNTWGSNQPQHF.

The rearrangement uses TRBV11-2 and TRBJ2-2; D possibly corresponds to TRBD2 (7 bases). V was trimmed by 5 bases and J by 0 bases, leaving 13 bases between them. The germline gives CDR1 SGHAT, CDR2 FQNNGV. This CDR3 is built from 16 residues. This CDR3 is CASSRMGGPNTGELFF. In nucleotides, the CDR3 is TGTGCCAGCAGCCGGATGGGGGGGCCGAACACCGGGGAGCTGTTTTTT. The entire variable domain, with the rest obtained from reference TRBV11-2 and TRBJ2-2, is as follows: EAGVAQSPRYKIIEKRQSVAFWCNPISGHATLYWYQQILGQGPKLLIQFQNNGVVDDSQLPKDRFSAERLKGVDSTLKIQPAKLEDSAVYLCASSRMGGPNTGELFFGEGSRLTVL.

The table lists this clonotype with a few counts. The rearrangement joins TRBV7-6 to TRBJ2-1, with 7 bases fitting TRBD1. The V segment lost 0 bases and the J segment 5 bases; nucleotides outside the gene matches: 4. This CDR3 region has 15 residues. Germline CDR1 and CDR2: SGHVS and FNYEAQ. Here the CDR3 reads CASSLAIQGHNEQFF. DNA for the CDR3: TGTGCCAGCAGCTTAGCCATACAGGGGCACAATGAGCAGTTCTTC.

This clonotype was picked up a small number of times. The chain joins TRBV4-1 to TRBJ2-7; 12 positions agree with TRBD2. Germline-derived CDR1 and CDR2 are MGHRA and YSYEKL. With V trimmed by 4 bases and J by 4 bases, 5 bases remained unmatched. The CDR3 runs to 15 residues. The CDR3 sequence is CASSPGLAGFYEQYF. Here the CDR3 DNA reads TGCGCCAGCAGCCCAGGACTAGCGGGGTTTTACGAGCAGTACTTC.

This clonotype was found a few times. The rearrangement uses TRBV29-1 and TRBJ1-4, with D perhaps matching TRBD1 (5 bases). The CDR3 is 12 residues long. V lost 7 bases to trimming and J lost 3 bases, with 9 bases between them. Germline V CDR1 and CDR2: SQVTM, ANQGSEA. For the CDR3, the DNA is TGCAGCGCCCAGGGCCCTAATGAAAAACTGTTTTTT. Residues: CSAQGPNEKLFF.

CDR3 loop: CSASEPRLAGEYEQYF. CDR3 DNA sequence: TGCAGTGCTAGTGAACCCCGACTAGCGGGAGAGTACGAGCAGTACTTC. The chain has TRBV20-1 and TRBJ2-7; 12 bases fit TRBD2. Germline V gene data show CDR1 as DFQATT and CDR2 as SNEGSKA (reference sequence). The CDR3 sequence is 16 residues long. Trimming took 3 bases from V and 4 from J; bases not matched to a gene: 10.